Included here is one T cell receptor beta chain sequence, with context. Its antigen is as yet unknown. The data stem from a study of cytomegalovirus exposure and HLA in healthy donors. The PCR ran on 60 Vbeta and 13 Jbeta primers. Produced via immunoSEQ multiplex PCR; TCRdb's table is partial and in-frame only. The sample consists of 150,000 to 180,000 clones, about 83% of them appearing once. Trimming cost V 0 bases and J 0 bases; bases outside gene matches: 11. Germline-derived CDR1 and CDR2 are SGHAT and FQNNGV. The CDR3 has 18 amino acids. Points from the study as a whole: According to the study, 160 or so TCR beta chains were cytomegalovirus-associated.

The V call is TRBV11-2, the J call TRBJ2-7, with 7 bases matching TRBD2. The sequencing sample was made of PBMCs. This TCR was sampled from a woman aged 40 to 50 in good health and CMV-seronegative. CDR3 nucleotide sequence: TGTGCCAGCAGCTTAGATGAACCCCAGCGGGGCCTCTCCTACGAGCAGTACTTC. It yields the protein CASSLDEPQRGLSYEQYF.